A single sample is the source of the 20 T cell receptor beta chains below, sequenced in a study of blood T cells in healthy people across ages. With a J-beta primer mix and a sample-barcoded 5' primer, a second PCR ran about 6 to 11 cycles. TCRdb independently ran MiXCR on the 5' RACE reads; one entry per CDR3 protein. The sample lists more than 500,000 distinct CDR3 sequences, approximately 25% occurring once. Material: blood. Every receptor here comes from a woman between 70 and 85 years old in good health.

The CDR3 DNA sequence: TGTGCCAGCAGGCCAAACCCTAGCTCCTACAATGAGCAGTTCTTC. Translating it yields CASRPNPSSYNEQFF. The chain recombines TRBV12-3 or TRBV12-4 with TRBJ2-1, with D unresolved. This CDR3 contains 15 residues. Trimming took 6 bases from V and 0 from J, leaving 12 bases between them.

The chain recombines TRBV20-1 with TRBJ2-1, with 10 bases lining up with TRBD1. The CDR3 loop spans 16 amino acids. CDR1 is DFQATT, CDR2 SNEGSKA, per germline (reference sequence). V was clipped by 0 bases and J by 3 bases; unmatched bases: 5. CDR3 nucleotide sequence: TGCAGTGCTAGAGATCCTAGGACAGGGGGCTACAATGAGCAGTTCTTC. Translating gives CSARDPRTGGYNEQFF.

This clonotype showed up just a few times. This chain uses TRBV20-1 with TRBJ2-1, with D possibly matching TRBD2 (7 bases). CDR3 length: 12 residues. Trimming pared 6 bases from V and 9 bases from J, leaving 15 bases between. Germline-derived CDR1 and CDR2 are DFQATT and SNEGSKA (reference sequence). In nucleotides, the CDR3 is TGCAGTGCACACGGGGGGCCTGGTGAGCAGTTCTTC. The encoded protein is CSAHGGPGEQFF.

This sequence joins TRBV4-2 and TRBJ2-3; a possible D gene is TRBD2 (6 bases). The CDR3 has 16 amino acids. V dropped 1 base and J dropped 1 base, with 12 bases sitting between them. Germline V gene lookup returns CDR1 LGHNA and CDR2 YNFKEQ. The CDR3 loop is CASSQGFSGGTDTQYF. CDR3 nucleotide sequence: TGTGCCAGCAGCCAAGGGTTTAGCGGTGGCACAGATACGCAGTATTTT.

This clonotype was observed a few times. DNA for the CDR3: TGTGCCAGCAGTTACGGGCCAAATGAAAAACTGTTTTTT. Its protein product is CASSYGPNEKLFF. V is TRBV6-5 and J is TRBJ1-4; D remains ambiguous. The CDR3 has 13 amino acids. The germline V gene encodes CDR1 MNHEY and CDR2 SVGAGI. V was clipped by 2 bases and J by 5 bases, with 6 bases between them.

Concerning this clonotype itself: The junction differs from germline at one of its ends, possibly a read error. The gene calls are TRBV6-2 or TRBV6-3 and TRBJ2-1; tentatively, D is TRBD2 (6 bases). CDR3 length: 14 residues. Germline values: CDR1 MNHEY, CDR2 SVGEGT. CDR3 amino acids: CACSYIADYNEQFF. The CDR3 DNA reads TGTGCCTGCAGTTATATAGCGGATTACAATGAGCAGTTCTTC.

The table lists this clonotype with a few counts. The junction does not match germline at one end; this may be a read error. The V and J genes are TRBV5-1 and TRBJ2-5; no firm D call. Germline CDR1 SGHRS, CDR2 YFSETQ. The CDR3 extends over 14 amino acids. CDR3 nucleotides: TGTGCCAGCAGCTTAGGATCTAGCCAAGAGACCCAGTACTTC. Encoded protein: CASSLGSSQETQYF.

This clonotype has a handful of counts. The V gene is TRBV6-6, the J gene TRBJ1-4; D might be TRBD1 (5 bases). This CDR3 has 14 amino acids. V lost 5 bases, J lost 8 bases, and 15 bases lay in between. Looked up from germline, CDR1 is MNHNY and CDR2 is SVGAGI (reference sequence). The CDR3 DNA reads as TGTGCCAGCAGTACCGGGGATAGGGGCGAAAAACTGTTTTTT. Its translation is CASSTGDRGEKLFF.

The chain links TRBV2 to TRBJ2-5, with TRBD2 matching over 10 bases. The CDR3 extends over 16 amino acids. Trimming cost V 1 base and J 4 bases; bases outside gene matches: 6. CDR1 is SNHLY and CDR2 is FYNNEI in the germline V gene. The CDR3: CASSEVPAGGRETQYF. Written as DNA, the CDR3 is TGTGCCAGCAGTGAAGTTCCAGCGGGGGGGCGAGAGACCCAGTACTTC.

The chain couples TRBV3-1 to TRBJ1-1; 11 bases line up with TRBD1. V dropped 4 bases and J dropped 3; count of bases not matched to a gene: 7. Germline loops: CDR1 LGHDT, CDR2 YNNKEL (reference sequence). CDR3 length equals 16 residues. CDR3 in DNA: TGTGCCAGCAGCCCCGGGACAGGGGGAAAGGACACTGAAGCTTTCTTT. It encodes CASSPGTGGKDTEAFF.

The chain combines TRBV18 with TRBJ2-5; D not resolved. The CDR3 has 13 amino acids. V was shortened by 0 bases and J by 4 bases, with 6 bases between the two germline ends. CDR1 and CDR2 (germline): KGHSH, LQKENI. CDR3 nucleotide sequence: TGTGCCAGCTCACCACCGGTAGTAGAGACCCAGTACTTC. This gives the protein CASSPPVVETQYF.

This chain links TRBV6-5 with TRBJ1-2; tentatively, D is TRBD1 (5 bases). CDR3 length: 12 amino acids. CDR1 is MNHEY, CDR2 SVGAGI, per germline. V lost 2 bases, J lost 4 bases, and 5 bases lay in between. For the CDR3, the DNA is TGTGCCAGCAGTTACCAGGGCTATGGCTACACCTTC. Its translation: CASSYQGYGYTF.

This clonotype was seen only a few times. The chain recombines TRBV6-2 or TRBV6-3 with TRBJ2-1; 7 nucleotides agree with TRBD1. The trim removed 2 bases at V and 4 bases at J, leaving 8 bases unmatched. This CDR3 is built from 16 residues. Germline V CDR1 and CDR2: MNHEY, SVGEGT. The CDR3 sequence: CASSYTAGGTYNEQFF. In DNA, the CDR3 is TGTGCCAGCAGTTACACGGCAGGGGGAACTTACAATGAGCAGTTCTTC.

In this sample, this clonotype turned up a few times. In DNA, the CDR3 is TGCGCCAGCAGCTTGGTGGCAGGGGCTAACTATGGCTACACCTTC. Translation gives CASSLVAGANYGYTF. V gene TRBV5-1 combines with J gene TRBJ1-2; D might be TRBD1 (6 bases). CDR1 SGHRS and CDR2 YFSETQ come from the germline V gene. This CDR3 is built from 15 residues. Trimming left V 0 bases short and J 0 bases short, with 9 bases between.

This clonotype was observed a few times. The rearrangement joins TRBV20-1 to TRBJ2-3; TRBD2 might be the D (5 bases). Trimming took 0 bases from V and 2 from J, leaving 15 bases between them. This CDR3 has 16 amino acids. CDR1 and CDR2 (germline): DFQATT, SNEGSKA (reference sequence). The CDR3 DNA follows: TGCAGTGCTAGAGATCGGACTCGGGGTCTCACAGATACGCAGTATTTT. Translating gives CSARDRTRGLTDTQYF.

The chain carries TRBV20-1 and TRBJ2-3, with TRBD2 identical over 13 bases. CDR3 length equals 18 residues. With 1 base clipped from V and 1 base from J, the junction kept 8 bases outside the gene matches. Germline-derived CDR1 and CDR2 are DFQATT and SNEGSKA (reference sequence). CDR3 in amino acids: CSARAPPGTSGGTDTQYF. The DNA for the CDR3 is TGCAGTGCTAGAGCTCCGCCCGGGACTAGCGGGGGCACAGATACGCAGTATTTT.

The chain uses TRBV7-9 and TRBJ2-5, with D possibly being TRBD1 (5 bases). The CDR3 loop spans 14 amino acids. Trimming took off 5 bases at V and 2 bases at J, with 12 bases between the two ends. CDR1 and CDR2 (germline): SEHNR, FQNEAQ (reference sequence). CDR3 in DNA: TGTGCCAGCAGCAGAGACCAGGGACAAGAGACCCAGTACTTC. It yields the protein CASSRDQGQETQYF.

The CDR3 coding sequence is TGTGCCAGCAGCTACCGGGACATCCTTTTCTTC. Amino acid sequence: CASSYRDILFF. The V and J genes are TRBV21-1 and TRBJ2-1; the tabulated D call, TRBD1, remains unverified against the DNA. TRBV21-1 is reported as a pseudogene. There are 11 residues in the CDR3.

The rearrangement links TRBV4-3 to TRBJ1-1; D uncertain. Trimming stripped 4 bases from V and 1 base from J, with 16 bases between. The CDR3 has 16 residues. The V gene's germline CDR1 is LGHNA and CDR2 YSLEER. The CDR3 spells CASSLLSWTGNTEAFF. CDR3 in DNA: TGCGCCAGCAGCCTCCTGAGTTGGACGGGGAACACTGAAGCTTTCTTT.

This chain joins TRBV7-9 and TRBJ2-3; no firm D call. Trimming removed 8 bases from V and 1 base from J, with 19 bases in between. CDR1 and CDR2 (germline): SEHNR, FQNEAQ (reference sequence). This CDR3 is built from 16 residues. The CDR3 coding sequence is TGTGCCAGCGGCAAGGACCGGGCTCCTGGCACAGATACGCAGTATTTT. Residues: CASGKDRAPGTDTQYF.